This is a list of T cell receptor beta chains from one sample in a study of cytomegalovirus exposure and HLA in healthy donors. Profiled with immunoSEQ multiplex PCR; TCRdb holds only in-frame clones, not every one. The sample shows under 300,000 clones, 75% to 85% of them seen only once. The specimen was PBMCs. These receptors originate from a woman in her fifties or sixties in good health and CMV-seropositive. CDR3s leave out the opening cysteine and the closing phenylalanine or tryptophan. The order of the fields is V gene, clone size, CDR3 protein. Clone size is shown for a subset of rows, as once, few, many or a class of expanded clone.

v_call: TRBV11-2
clone_size: NA
cdr3_aa: ASRTTSGSRNEQY

v_call: TRBV28
clone_size: NA
cdr3_aa: ASSIDRSSGYT

v_call: TRBV19
clone_size: once
cdr3_aa: ASSIAQGLYEQY

v_call: TRBV9
clone_size: NA
cdr3_aa: ASSSVGGITGELF

v_call: TRBV11-2
clone_size: NA
cdr3_aa: ASSFWTRGYT

v_call: TRBV5-1
clone_size: NA
cdr3_aa: ASTPTVLADKETQY

v_call: TRBV5-1
clone_size: NA
cdr3_aa: ASSRTSGAETQY

v_call: TRBV7-2
clone_size: NA
cdr3_aa: ASSFKQGAAEAF

v_call: TRBV5-1
clone_size: NA
cdr3_aa: ASRKTGSTDTQY

v_call: TRBV6-1
clone_size: NA
cdr3_aa: ASSELFGQRNQPQH

v_call: TRBV5-1
clone_size: NA
cdr3_aa: ASSLGTGESDYT

v_call: TRBV6-1
clone_size: NA
cdr3_aa: ARGHSYEQY

v_call: TRBV19
clone_size: once
cdr3_aa: ASSIGLAATDTQY

v_call: TRBV5-4
clone_size: NA
cdr3_aa: ASSLDRGSYNEQF

v_call: TRBV9
clone_size: NA
cdr3_aa: ASRGQGSDEQY

v_call: TRBV18
clone_size: NA
cdr3_aa: ASSPRQGGQPQH

v_call: TRBV5-1
clone_size: once
cdr3_aa: ASSLGSAVGEKLF

v_call: TRBV25-1
clone_size: NA
cdr3_aa: ASSEILGNTGELF

v_call: TRBV7-9
clone_size: few
cdr3_aa: ASSPGPSGANVLT

v_call: TRBV6-5
clone_size: NA
cdr3_aa: ASSYSILARYEQY

v_call: TRBV9
clone_size: NA
cdr3_aa: ASSVDPSATYEQY

v_call: TRBV7-3
clone_size: NA
cdr3_aa: ASSLGSPPYEQY

v_call: TRBV4-1
clone_size: NA
cdr3_aa: ASSQAIYRRNTEAF

v_call: TRBV19
clone_size: NA
cdr3_aa: ASSIGLENTEAF

v_call: TRBV6-5
clone_size: NA
cdr3_aa: ASSSRTGLQPQH

v_call: TRBV29-1
clone_size: NA
cdr3_aa: SVVLRGSSYEQY

v_call: TRBV9
clone_size: NA
cdr3_aa: ASSFTGDGEKLF

v_call: TRBV5-1
clone_size: NA
cdr3_aa: ASSLGHPTEAF

v_call: TRBV27
clone_size: NA
cdr3_aa: ASSFGSTGGYT

v_call: TRBV21-1
clone_size: few
cdr3_aa: ASSASGINNEQF

v_call: TRBV6-6
clone_size: NA
cdr3_aa: ASSRLAPYNEQF

v_call: TRBV7-9
clone_size: once
cdr3_aa: ASSLAEVESTEAF

v_call: TRBV9
clone_size: NA
cdr3_aa: ASSVSMGLAVPNEQF

v_call: TRBV4-2
clone_size: NA
cdr3_aa: ASSQGGIDSYEQY

v_call: TRBV10-2
clone_size: NA
cdr3_aa: ATLHRGTNTEAF

v_call: TRBV6-5
clone_size: NA
cdr3_aa: ATSPGTSGYEQY

v_call: TRBV6-1
clone_size: NA
cdr3_aa: ASSPIGYPNEKLF

v_call: TRBV5-4
clone_size: NA
cdr3_aa: ASSSARGEQY

v_call: TRBV5-1
clone_size: NA
cdr3_aa: ASSLSAGEGTDTQY

v_call: TRBV10-1
clone_size: NA
cdr3_aa: ASSVETGGSEAF

v_call: TRBV7-9
clone_size: NA
cdr3_aa: ASSLETGNTEAF

v_call: TRBV29-1
clone_size: NA
cdr3_aa: SVGHSNYGYT

v_call: TRBV5-1
clone_size: NA
cdr3_aa: ASSLGSPGELF

v_call: TRBV6-5
clone_size: NA
cdr3_aa: ASRTSSYEQY

v_call: TRBV5-1
clone_size: NA
cdr3_aa: ASSFGGQGGYEQY

v_call: TRBV6-1
clone_size: NA
cdr3_aa: ASSERGAGPRYNEQF

v_call: TRBV19
clone_size: NA
cdr3_aa: ASSIGLGLALGEQF

v_call: TRBV7-9
clone_size: NA
cdr3_aa: ASSFDTANYGYT